The T cell receptor beta chain described here comes from a study of OX40 agonist ivuxolimab in advanced cancers. Study background: Every 2 weeks, patients received ivuxolimab intravenously, dosed at 0.01 to 10 mg/kg. Patients with prior anti-PD-1, anti-PD-L1 or anti-CTLA-4 therapy were eligible; approximately 40% had some.

Note on this clone: Its antigen is unidentified.

Profiling relied on immunoSEQ multiplex PCR, and the TCRdb table lists in-frame clones only, not all of them. The sample has 73,000 or so clones, about nine tenths seen once; the top ten hold 0.6% to 0.8%. Prior autoimmune disease or systemic immunosuppression barred patients. Germline CDR1 is SGHDN and CDR2 is FVKESK. V gave up 3 bases and J gave up 0 bases, with 11 bases separating them. CDR3 size: 16 residues. The study's findings and limits: At 0.1 to 3.0 mg/kg and by week 6, CD4+ and CD8+ T cells in the blood had expanded clonally.

The sequenced sample was CD4+ or CD8+ T cells sorted from blood, obtained in a trial of the OX40 agonist ivuxolimab. The chain is built from TRBV14 and TRBJ2-2; D perhaps matches TRBD1 (6 bases). This receptor was obtained from an adult with an advanced solid tumor such as melanoma, head and neck, liver or kidney cancer. CDR3 region: CASSHSGTTNTGELFF. The CDR3 DNA reads TGTGCCAGCAGCCACTCCGGGACAACGAACACCGGGGAGCTGTTTTTT. Variable domain in full (rest from reference TRBV14 and TRBJ2-2): EAGVTQFPSHSVIEKGQTVTLRCDPISGHDNLYWYRRVMGKEIKFLLHFVKESKQDESGMPNNRFLAERTGGTYSTLKVQPAELEDSGVYFCASSHSGTTNTGELFFGEGSRLTVL.